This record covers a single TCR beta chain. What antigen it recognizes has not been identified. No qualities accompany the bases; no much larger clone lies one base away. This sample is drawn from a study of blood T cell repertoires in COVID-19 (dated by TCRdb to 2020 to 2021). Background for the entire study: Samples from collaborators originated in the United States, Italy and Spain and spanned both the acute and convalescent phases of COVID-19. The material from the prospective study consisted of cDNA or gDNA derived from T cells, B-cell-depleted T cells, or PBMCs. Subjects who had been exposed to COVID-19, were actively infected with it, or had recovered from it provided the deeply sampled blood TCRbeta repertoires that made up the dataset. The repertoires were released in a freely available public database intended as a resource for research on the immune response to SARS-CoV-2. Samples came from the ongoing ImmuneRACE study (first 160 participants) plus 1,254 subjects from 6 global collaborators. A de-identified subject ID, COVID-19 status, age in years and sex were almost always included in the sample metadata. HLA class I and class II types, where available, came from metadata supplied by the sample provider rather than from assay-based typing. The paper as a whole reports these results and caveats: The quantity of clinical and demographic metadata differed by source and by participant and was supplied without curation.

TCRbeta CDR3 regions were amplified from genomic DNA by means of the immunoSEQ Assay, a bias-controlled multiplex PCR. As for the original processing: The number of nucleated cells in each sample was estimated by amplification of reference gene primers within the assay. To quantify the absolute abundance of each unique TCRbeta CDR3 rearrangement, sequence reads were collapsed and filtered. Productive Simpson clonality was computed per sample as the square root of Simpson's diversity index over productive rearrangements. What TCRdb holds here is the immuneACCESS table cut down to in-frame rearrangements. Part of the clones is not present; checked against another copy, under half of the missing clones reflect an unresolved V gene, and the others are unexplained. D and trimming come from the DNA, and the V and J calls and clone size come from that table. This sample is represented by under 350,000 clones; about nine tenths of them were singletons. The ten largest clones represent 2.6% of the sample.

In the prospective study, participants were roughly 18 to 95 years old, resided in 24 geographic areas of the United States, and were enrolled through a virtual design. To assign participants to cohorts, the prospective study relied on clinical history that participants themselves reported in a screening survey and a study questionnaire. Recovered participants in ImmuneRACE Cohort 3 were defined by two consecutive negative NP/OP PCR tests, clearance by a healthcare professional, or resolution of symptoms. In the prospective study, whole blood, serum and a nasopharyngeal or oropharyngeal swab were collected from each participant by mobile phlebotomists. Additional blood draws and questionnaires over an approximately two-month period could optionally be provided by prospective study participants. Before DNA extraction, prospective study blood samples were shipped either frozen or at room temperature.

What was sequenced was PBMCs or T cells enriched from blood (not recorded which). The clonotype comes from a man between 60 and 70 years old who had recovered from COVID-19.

The CDR3 reads CASTRGSTYNEQFF. The DNA sequence reads TGCGCCAGCACGCGGGGAAGCACCTACAATGAGCAGTTCTTC. Recombination linked TRBV5-1 to TRBJ2-1; the D gene is perhaps TRBD2, from 6 matching bases. Inclusive of the bounding cysteine and phenylalanine, the CDR3 is 14 residues long. Just the 42-base CDR3 DNA is kept, in frame starting at base 1. The V end loses 6 bases and the J end loses 2 bases, and a stretch of 12 bases separates them. For CDR1 and CDR2, the germline V gene lists SGHRS and YFSETQ. The CDR3, completed at both ends by the reference TRBV5-1 and TRBJ2-1 genes, gives the full variable domain KAGVTQTPRYLIKTRGQQVTLSCSPISGHRSVSWYQQTPGQGLQFLFEYFSETQRNKGNFPGRFSGRQFSNSRSEMNVSTLELGDSALYLCASTRGSTYNEQFFGPGTRLTVL.